The rows below give T cell receptor beta chains drawn from one sample of a study of monozygotic twins with cystic fibrosis. Only in-frame clones appear in the TCRdb table, and some are missing; sequencing was by immunoSEQ multiplex PCR. The table includes roughly 14,000 clones, 95% to 99% detected once. Sequenced input: blood. Every receptor here comes from a girl under 10 years old with cystic fibrosis. CDR3s include the opening cysteine and the closing phenylalanine or tryptophan.

V	J	length	CDR3
TRBV9	TRBJ1-2	14	CASTPAPGGYGYTF
TRBV7-9	TRBJ1-3	19	CASSRPGQGVPVSGNTIYF
TRBV19	TRBJ2-5	13	CASSGQARGTQYF
TRBV7-8	TRBJ2-5	18	CASSLLREAGGPGETQYF
TRBV29-1	TRBJ2-5	14	CSVGQWAVEETQYF
TRBV5-6	TRBJ1-5	13	CASSLGGDQPQHF
TRBV6-6	TRBJ2-7	13	CASSPGTGYEQYF
TRBV29-1	TRBJ2-5	16	CSVRPLRQGDQETQYF
TRBV6-5	TRBJ1-2	15	CASSSYREGTYGYTF
TRBV10-2	TRBJ1-1	16	CASSVWQDNGGTEAFF
TRBV6-6	TRBJ2-3	16	CASSYPGSRPPDTQYF
TRBV30	TRBJ2-5	12	CAWRRYQETQYF
TRBV6-7	TRBJ2-7	15	CASSYSRQLAYEQYF
TRBV7-9	TRBJ2-1	19	CASSTSGLAGSSSYNEQFF
TRBV29-1	TRBJ1-2	14	CSVERDTSNYGYTF
TRBV30	TRBJ2-5	18	CAWSWGGTPYSYQETQYF
TRBV19	TRBJ2-2	17	CASSPTPGQGSTGELFF
TRBV7-2	TRBJ1-1	14	CASSGGPRNTEAFF
TRBV14	TRBJ1-2	15	CASSQDRFPYYGYTF
TRBV18	TRBJ2-1	13	CASSPGRENEQFF
TRBV7-2	TRBJ2-5	15	CASSLSRGAGETQYF
TRBV7-6	TRBJ2-1	15	CASSRLAGQDDEQFF
TRBV29-1	TRBJ2-7	13	CSVASSGSYEQYF
TRBV7-9	TRBJ2-7	12	CASSSSPGEQYF
TRBV5-5	TRBJ1-3	15	CASSPAFHTGNTIYF
TRBV4-2	TRBJ1-1	15	CASSQDDRGITEAFF
TRBV6-5	TRBJ2-7	16	CASSYSYAGASYEQYF
TRBV10-3	TRBJ2-5	11	CAIRQQETQYF
TRBV29-1	TRBJ1-1	15	CSVSGEGGANTEAFF
TRBV6-1	TRBJ1-1	12	CASRRGNTEAFF
TRBV19	TRBJ1-2	12	CASDRQGDGYTF
TRBV4-1	TRBJ2-5	13	CASSLDPEETQYF
TRBV6-6	TRBJ1-5	14	CASRFTTGLEPQHF